This entry lists 14 T cell receptor beta chains sequenced from one sample in a study of shared T cell receptors in the human thymus. TCRdb's table, derived via immunoSEQ multiplex PCR, lists solely in-frame clones and lacks some. The repertoire holds around 340,000 clones, just under 95% seen once, with roughly 0.02% in the top ten. The specimen sequenced was thymocytes. The receptors originated from a human donor.

The V call is TRBV7-3, the J call TRBJ1-2, with 11 bases lining up with TRBD1. Germline V gene sequence: CDR1 SGHTA, CDR2 FQGTGA. This CDR3 is 17 amino acids long. The J segment lost 7 bases and the V segment lost 5 bases, leaving 15 bases of the junction unmatched. The CDR3 loop reads CASSPKAPGQGAGGYTF. In DNA form, the CDR3 reads TGTGCCAGCAGCCCGAAGGCCCCTGGACAGGGGGCAGGTGGCTACACCTTC.

This clone was seen a handful of times. The rearrangement uses TRBV28 and TRBJ1-5; D gene ambiguous. CDR3 size: 12 residues. Germline V CDR1 and CDR2: MDHEN, SYDVKM. The V gene lost 6 bases and the J gene lost 5 bases, with 8 bases spanning the gap. CDR3 coding DNA: TGTGCCAGCAGGGGAGTGGATCAGCCCCAGCATTTT. Its protein is CASRGVDQPQHF.

The count of this clone is one. The chain recombines TRBV5-4 with TRBJ2-3, with TRBD2 as a possible D gene (7 bases). Germline V lookup: CDR1 SGHNT, CDR2 YYREEE (reference sequence). The CDR3 runs to 15 residues. V lost 1 base to trimming and J lost 4 bases, with 13 bases between them. CDR3 bases: TGTGCCAGCAGCTTGAGATGGGAGGGGGCAGATACGCAGTATTTT. Amino acid sequence: CASSLRWEGADTQYF.

This rearrangement joins TRBV7-2 to TRBJ2-3; 12 positions agree with TRBD2. In germline, CDR1 is SGHTA, CDR2 FQGNSA. The CDR3 extends over 17 amino acids. Trimming removed 1 base from V and 0 bases from J; junction bases left unmatched: 2. Here the CDR3 DNA reads TGTGCCAGCAGCTTAGAGACTAGCGGGGGCAGCACAGATACGCAGTATTTT. This encodes CASSLETSGGSTDTQYF.

The chain links TRBV15 to TRBJ2-1, with 8 bases that match TRBD1. Per germline, CDR1 LNHNV and CDR2 YYDKDF (reference sequence). The CDR3 consists of 21 residues. V lost 0 bases, J lost 0 bases, and 16 bases stayed unmatched. The CDR3: CATSRDSGQGWRLNSYNEQFF. CDR3 DNA sequence: TGTGCCACCAGCAGAGATAGCGGACAGGGTTGGCGTCTGAACTCCTACAATGAGCAGTTCTTC.

The chain employs TRBV5-4 and TRBJ2-7, with TRBD2 matching 14 bases. Germline V gene data show CDR1 as SGHNT and CDR2 as YYREEE (reference sequence). Trimming took 0 bases from V and 5 from J; bases not matched to a gene: 7. The length of the CDR3 is 17 residues. In DNA form, the CDR3 reads TGTGCCAGCAGCTTGGAGGGGACTAGCGGGAGTGTAGACGAGCAGTACTTC. Its translation: CASSLEGTSGSVDEQYF.

The V call is TRBV10-3, the J call TRBJ2-4; 9 nucleotides match TRBD2. CDR1 ENHRY and CDR2 SYGVKD come from the germline V gene. V lost 10 bases, J lost 1 base, and 17 bases stayed unmatched. The CDR3 spans 18 residues. The CDR3 bases are TGTGCCACCGCTCGTAATGAGCGGGAGGTTGGGGCCAAAAACATTCAGTACTTC. This sequence encodes CATARNEREVGAKNIQYF.

The gene calls are TRBV7-3 and TRBJ2-5, with D possibly TRBD2 on 5 matching bases. The CDR3 runs 15 residues. From germline, CDR1 is SGHTA and CDR2 FQGTGA. The V gene lost 0 bases and the J gene lost 1 base, with 9 bases spanning the gap. CDR3 nucleotide sequence: TGTGCCAGCAGCTTAACGAGCGGACTCCAAGAGACCCAGTACTTC. It codes for CASSLTSGLQETQYF. Supplemented by reference TRBV7-3 and TRBJ2-5, the full variable domain reads GAGVSQTPSNKVTEKGKYVELRCDPISGHTALYWYRQSLGQGPEFLIYFQGTGAADDSGLPNDRFFAVRPEGSVSTLKIQRTERGDSAVYLCASSLTSGLQETQYFGPGTRLLVL.

The gene calls are TRBV28 and TRBJ1-1, with D possibly TRBD1 on 5 matching bases. With 1 base removed from V and 0 bases from J, the gap between germline ends came to 21 bases. CDR3 length: 19 amino acids. The germline gives CDR1 MDHEN, CDR2 SYDVKM. This CDR3 reads CASSLSDRMGRSLNTEAFF. In DNA form, the CDR3 reads TGTGCCAGCAGTTTATCGGATCGAATGGGACGGAGCCTGAACACTGAAGCTTTCTTT.

The CDR3 protein is CSASPGTQYF. CDR3 DNA sequence: TGCAGTGCTAGCCCCGGCACGCAGTATTTT. The chain has TRBV20-1 and TRBJ2-3, with D unresolved. Germline V lookup: CDR1 DFQATT, CDR2 SNEGSKA (reference sequence). This CDR3 is 10 amino acids long. V dropped 3 bases and J dropped 9 bases, with 7 bases sitting between them.

This chain links TRBV7-9 with TRBJ2-1; D may be TRBD2 (5 bases). The V end lost 6 bases, the J end lost 2 bases, and 11 bases lay between the germline ends. Germline CDR1 SEHNR, CDR2 FQNEAQ (reference sequence). The length of the CDR3 is 14 residues. CDR3 in amino acids: CASRKSGPYNEQFF. The CDR3 DNA sequence: TGTGCCAGCAGGAAGAGCGGACCCTACAATGAGCAGTTCTTC.

V usage is TRBV6-4 and J usage is TRBJ1-5; maybe TRBD1 (5 bases). V was cut by 7 bases and J by 9 bases, with 22 bases left in between. This CDR3 is built from 15 residues. The germline gives CDR1 MRHNA, CDR2 SNTAGT. The CDR3 DNA reads as TGTGCCAGCAAGGTTCGGGCAGGGTCTACTCGGCCCCAGCATTTT. It encodes CASKVRAGSTRPQHF.

The chain is built from TRBV5-1 and TRBJ2-7; 14 nucleotides agree with TRBD2. V dropped 4 bases and J dropped 1; count of bases not matched to a gene: 13. This CDR3 contains 19 residues. The germline V gene has CDR1 SGHRS and CDR2 YFSETQ. CDR3 protein: CASSLRTSGRNLPSYEQYF. For the CDR3, the DNA is TGCGCCAGCAGCCTCCGGACTAGCGGGAGGAATCTACCTTCCTACGAGCAGTACTTC.

This chain connects TRBV9 to TRBJ2-2, with a weak D call TRBD2 (6 bases). Looked up from germline, CDR1 is SGDLS and CDR2 is YYNGEE. This CDR3 contains 17 residues. V was trimmed by 0 bases and J by 2 bases, leaving 14 bases between them. CDR3: CASSVEGGILNTGELFF. CDR3 nucleotides: TGTGCCAGCAGCGTAGAGGGCGGGATCCTTAACACCGGGGAGCTGTTTTTT.